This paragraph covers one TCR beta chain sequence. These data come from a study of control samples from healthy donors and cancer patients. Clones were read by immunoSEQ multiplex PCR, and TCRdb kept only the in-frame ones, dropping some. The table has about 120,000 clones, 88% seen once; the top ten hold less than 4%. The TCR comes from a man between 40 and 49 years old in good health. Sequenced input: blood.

CDR3 sequence (DNA): TGTGCCAGCAGCCAACTATACAATGAGCAGTTCTTC. Amino acids: CASSQLYNEQFF. The chain is built from TRBV14 and TRBJ2-1; unclear D gene. Looked up from germline, CDR1 is SGHDN and CDR2 is FVKESK. V was trimmed by 2 bases and J by 4 bases, leaving 3 bases between them. The CDR3 is made up of 12 amino acids.